These 30 T cell receptor beta chains were all obtained from the same sample, sequenced in a study of cytomegalovirus exposure and HLA in healthy donors. The PCR made use of 60 Vbeta and 13 Jbeta primers. Using immunoSEQ multiplex PCR, the repertoire was profiled, and TCRdb retains in-frame clones only, with some absent. The top ten clones hold over 13% of a sample with about 140,000 clones, 73% of them seen once. Sequences were obtained from PBMCs. The receptors shown here come from a human donor in good health.

The genes are TRBV5-6 and TRBJ1-2; TRBD1 agrees at 9 bases. The CDR3 length is 13 residues. V shed 2 bases, J shed 9 bases, and the junction held 5 bases outside the gene matches. CDR1 SGHDT and CDR2 YYEEEE come from the germline V gene. The CDR3 DNA reads as TGTGCCAGCAGCTTCGGGACAGGGAGTAGCTACACCTTC. Translation gives CASSFGTGSSYTF.

This chain joins TRBV4-1 and TRBJ2-7; 8 bases map to TRBD2. CDR3 size: 15 residues. J lost 3 bases, V lost 3 bases, and 7 bases had no gene match. Germline loops: CDR1 MGHRA, CDR2 YSYEKL. CDR3 nucleotides: TGCGCCAGCAGCCACCTTACTAGCGGTGACTACGAGCAGTACTTC. This encodes CASSHLTSGDYEQYF.

V and J are TRBV7-2 and TRBJ2-7; 9 bases agree with TRBD1. V was pared by 2 bases and J by 7 bases, with 9 bases of the junction left unmatched. CDR3 length equals 15 residues. Looked up from germline, CDR1 is SGHTA and CDR2 is FQGNSA. DNA of the CDR3: TGTGCCAGCAGCTTAACTTGGGGACAGGGAAGGGAGCAGTACTTC. The encoded protein is CASSLTWGQGREQYF.

The table lists this clone with a few counts. The rearrangement uses TRBV7-9 and TRBJ2-3, with 7 bases that match TRBD2. Germline assignment: CDR1 SEHNR and CDR2 FQNEAQ (reference sequence). The CDR3 is 18 residues long. The J segment lost 1 base and the V segment lost 1 base, leaving 11 bases of the junction unmatched. The CDR3 here is CASSLVSVDGRGTDTQYF. CDR3 sequence (DNA): TGTGCCAGCAGCTTAGTCAGTGTGGATGGGAGGGGCACAGATACGCAGTATTTT. Combining the CDR3 with reference TRBV7-9 and TRBJ2-3 gives the whole variable domain DTGVSQNPRHKITKRGQNVTFRCDPISEHNRLYWYRQTLGQGPEFLTYFQNEAQLEKSRLLSDRFSAERPKGSFSTLEIQRTEQGDSAMYLCASSLVSVDGRGTDTQYFGPGTRLTVL.

This chain uses TRBV19 with TRBJ2-7; D possibly corresponds to TRBD1 (6 bases). Per germline, CDR1 LNHDA and CDR2 SQIVND (reference sequence). V lost 0 bases and J 6 bases, leaving 9 bases between the germline ends. CDR3 length equals 13 residues. CDR3 residues: CASSIDLGGEQYF. The CDR3 DNA reads as TGTGCCAGTAGTATAGATCTAGGGGGCGAGCAGTACTTC.

The J gene is TRBJ2-1, the V gene TRBV29-1; weak D call: TRBD1 (6 bases). V was shortened by 0 bases and J by 13 bases, with 16 bases between the two germline ends. CDR1 and CDR2 from the germline V gene are SQVTM and ANQGSEA. CDR3 length equals 13 residues. The CDR3 DNA follows: TGCAGCGTTGAAGATTCCCCCGGGACATACCAGTTCTTC. It translates to CSVEDSPGTYQFF.

In the case of this clone: One junction end disagrees with the germline gene, perhaps due to a read error. The chain is built from TRBV7-9 and TRBJ2-3; no firm D call. The CDR3 is 19 residues long. Germline values: CDR1 SEHNR, CDR2 FQNEAQ (reference sequence). CDR3 protein: CSSSVFPKLARRSTDTQYF. In DNA, the CDR3 is TGTTCCAGCAGCGTGTTCCCGAAATTGGCCCGTCGTAGCACAGATACGCAGTATTTT.

The CDR3 coding sequence is TGTGCCTGGAGTTCGGGGACACCCTCTGGGGCCAACGTCCTGACTTTC. It is translated as CAWSSGTPSGANVLTF. The V gene is TRBV30, the J gene TRBJ2-6; D possibly corresponds to TRBD1 (6 bases). CDR3 length: 16 amino acids. CDR1 GTSNPN and CDR2 SVGIG come from the germline V gene (reference sequence). Trimming took off 2 bases at V and 0 bases at J, with 11 bases between the two ends.

The rearrangement joins TRBV5-1 to TRBJ2-7; possibly TRBD2 for D (7 bases). V was cut by 0 bases and J by 6 bases, with 13 bases left in between. This CDR3 comprises 14 residues. Germline lookup yields CDR1 SGHRS and CDR2 YFSETQ. In DNA, the CDR3 is TGCGCCAGCAGCTTGGTGCGGGGGCCCGGCGAGCAGTACTTC. Translating gives CASSLVRGPGEQYF.

The chain combines TRBV27 with TRBJ2-6; 12 bases fit TRBD1. Germline CDR1 and CDR2: MNHEY and SMNVEV (reference sequence). The trim removed 4 bases at V and 2 bases at J, leaving 9 bases unmatched. This CDR3 contains 19 residues. The DNA for the CDR3 is TGTGCCAGCAGTTCCTCCGGGACAGGGGGCAGCGCTGGGGCCAACGTCCTGACTTTC. This translates into CASSSSGTGGSAGANVLTF.

The chain employs TRBV28 and TRBJ2-7; TRBD2 matches 11 bases. Trimming removed 6 bases from V and 4 bases from J; junction bases left unmatched: 5. The germline V gene has CDR1 MDHEN and CDR2 SYDVKM. The CDR3 is made up of 14 amino acids. This CDR3 is CASRLLAGVYEQYF. CDR3 in DNA: TGTGCCAGCAGACTACTAGCGGGAGTGTACGAGCAGTACTTC.

The chain carries TRBV28 and TRBJ2-1; TRBD1 aligns across 9 bases. CDR3 length equals 15 residues. Germline trimming cut 4 bases from V and 6 bases from J; bases unmatched to any gene: 7. Germline CDR1 reads MDHEN; CDR2 reads SYDVKM. In DNA form, the CDR3 reads TGTGCCAGCAGTTCTCTGGGACAGGGCTCCAATGAGCAGTTCTTC. This encodes CASSSLGQGSNEQFF.

The V gene is TRBV11-3, the J gene TRBJ2-7; 7 nucleotides agree with TRBD1. The germline V gene encodes CDR1 SGHNT and CDR2 YENEEA. CDR3 length: 12 amino acids. The V gene end was trimmed by 5 bases and the J gene end by 6 bases; junction bases not matched to a gene: 4. CDR3 coding DNA: TGTGCCAGCAGCGTAACAGGGGTCGAGCAGTACTTC. This gives the protein CASSVTGVEQYF.

A few counts support this clone. V and J are TRBV6-6 and TRBJ1-1; 7 bases fit TRBD1. CDR1 and CDR2 (germline): MNHNY, SVGAGI (reference sequence). Trimming removed 2 bases from V and 4 bases from J; junction bases left unmatched: 4. The CDR3 has 14 residues. The CDR3 reads CASSYLPGGTEAFF. The CDR3 nucleotides read TGTGCCAGCAGTTACCTTCCAGGGGGCACTGAAGCTTTCTTT.

This chain joins TRBV5-5 and TRBJ2-2; 9 bases are a match to TRBD1. V shed 3 bases, J shed 10 bases, and the junction held 10 bases outside the gene matches. CDR1 is SGHKS, CDR2 YYEKEE, per germline (reference sequence). The CDR3 sequence is 15 residues long. CDR3 sequence reads: CASSSRTGVQLELFF. CDR3 DNA: TGTGCCAGCAGCTCTCGGACAGGGGTTCAGTTGGAGCTGTTTTTT.

About this clone itself: The germline gene is not matched at one end of the junction; a read error may be the cause. The V gene is TRBV7-9, the J gene TRBJ1-2; 10 nucleotides match TRBD1. Germline CDR1 reads SEHNR; CDR2 reads FQNEAQ (reference sequence). The CDR3 has 13 residues. The CDR3 here is CSSSPWTGGGYTF. Written as DNA, the CDR3 is TGTTCCAGCAGCCCATGGACAGGGGGAGGCTACACCTTC.

The CDR3 DNA reads TGCGCCAGCAGCCAGAGACAGGGTGAAGGCTACACCTTC. It specifies CASSQRQGEGYTF. The chain recombines TRBV4-1 with TRBJ1-2, with 7 bases identical to TRBD1. Germline V gives CDR1 MGHRA, CDR2 YSYEKL. The junction had 6 bases not matched to a gene; V was cut back by 3 bases and J by 8 bases. The CDR3 loop spans 13 amino acids.

The chain has TRBV7-2 and TRBJ2-5; 9 bases match TRBD2. Germline assignment: CDR1 SGHTA and CDR2 FQGNSA. The CDR3 contains 14 residues. Losses at the gene ends were 3 bases for V and 2 bases for J; bases not matched to a gene: 1. This CDR3 reads CASSLTSGQETQYF. CDR3 DNA: TGTGCCAGCAGCTTGACTAGCGGTCAAGAGACCCAGTACTTC. The full variable domain, its missing parts supplied by reference TRBV7-2 and TRBJ2-5, is GAGVSQSPSNKVTEKGKDVELRCDPISGHTALYWYRQSLGQGLEFLIYFQGNSAPDKSGLPSDRFSAERTGGSVSTLTIQRTQQEDSAVYLCASSLTSGQETQYFGPGTRLLVL.

Only a few counts were recorded for this clone. The rearrangement joins TRBV6-6 to TRBJ1-5; D is possibly TRBD1 (5 bases). Trimming cost V 2 bases and J 2 bases, with 10 bases left between them. Germline lookup yields CDR1 MNHNY and CDR2 SVGAGI (reference sequence). CDR3 length: 15 residues. CDR3 bases: TGTGCCAGCAGTTACGGGCAGGGCGGCAATCAGCCCCAGCATTTT. Protein: CASSYGQGGNQPQHF.

The chain combines TRBV5-1 with TRBJ2-7, with 10 bases lining up with TRBD1. Trimming cost V 0 bases and J 6 bases; bases outside gene matches: 6. CDR1 and CDR2 (germline): SGHRS, YFSETQ. CDR3 length: 15 amino acids. The CDR3: CASSLGTGGLGEQYF. The CDR3 DNA is TGCGCCAGCAGCTTGGGGACAGGGGGTCTTGGCGAGCAGTACTTC.

There are a few counts of this clone. The chain combines TRBV6-5 with TRBJ1-1; D remains ambiguous. The V and J ends lost 4 bases and 4 bases respectively, with 13 bases between them. Germline assignment: CDR1 MNHEY and CDR2 SVGAGI. The CDR3 is made up of 14 amino acids. The CDR3 is CASSSRGLGTEAFF. CDR3 nucleotides: TGTGCCAGCAGTTCCCGGGGATTGGGCACTGAAGCTTTCTTT.

V usage is TRBV30 and J usage is TRBJ1-2, with 7 positions matching TRBD1. V lost 2 bases to trimming and J lost 4 bases; unmatched junction nucleotides: 13. This CDR3 has 16 amino acids. Germline CDR1 and CDR2: GTSNPN and SVGIG (reference sequence). The CDR3 DNA reads as TGTGCCTGGAGTACAGGGGCGTCCTATCCCTTCTATGGCTACACCTTC. This gives the protein CAWSTGASYPFYGYTF.

The V call is TRBV18, the J call TRBJ2-1, with 7 nucleotides matching TRBD2. The CDR3 is made up of 16 amino acids. Germline assignment: CDR1 KGHSH and CDR2 LQKENI. The trim removed 3 bases at V and 8 bases at J, leaving 13 bases unmatched. This CDR3 reads CASSPTLAGDGYEQFF. The CDR3 nucleotides read TGTGCCAGCTCACCCACCCTCGCGGGAGATGGGTATGAGCAGTTCTTC. Drawing the rest from reference TRBV18 and TRBJ2-1, the complete variable domain is NAGVMQNPRHLVRRRGQEARLRCSPMKGHSHVYWYRQLPEEGLKFMVYLQKENIIDESGMPKERFSAEFPKEGPSILRIQQVVRGDSAAYFCASSPTLAGDGYEQFFGPGTRLTVL.

This chain connects TRBV11-3 to TRBJ1-5, with TRBD1 matching 8 bases. Germline assignment: CDR1 SGHNT and CDR2 YENEEA. With 5 bases clipped from V and 6 bases from J, the junction kept 12 bases outside the gene matches. The CDR3 consists of 16 residues. CDR3 DNA: TGTGCCAGCAGCCGGTTCAGGACAGGGCTTTGTCAGCCCCAGCATTTT. It encodes CASSRFRTGLCQPQHF.

The chain carries TRBV10-3 and TRBJ1-1; tentative D call: TRBD1 (5 bases). V lost 6 bases and J 5 bases, leaving 25 bases between the germline ends. CDR1 is ENHRY and CDR2 is SYGVKD in the germline V gene. This CDR3 comprises 17 residues. Here the CDR3 reads CAISSPGTPTGRTEAFF. CDR3 sequence (DNA): TGTGCCATCAGCTCTCCGGGGACTCCAACGGGGAGGACTGAAGCTTTCTTT.

V and J are TRBV19 and TRBJ2-3, with a tentative D call TRBD1 (5 bases). The CDR3 covers 14 residues. The V and J ends lost 2 bases and 6 bases respectively, with 12 bases between them. Germline assignment: CDR1 LNHDA and CDR2 SQIVND (reference sequence). The CDR3 DNA is TGTGCCAGTAGTATAATCCAGGGTAGTGATACGCAGTATTTT. The encoded protein is CASSIIQGSDTQYF.

The chain carries TRBV11-2 and TRBJ2-5; 8 bases match TRBD1. This CDR3 is 15 amino acids long. Per the germline V gene, CDR1 is SGHAT and CDR2 is FQNNGV. The trim removed 7 bases at V and 5 bases at J, leaving 12 bases unmatched. CDR3 bases: TGTGCCAGCAATCCCGAGACAGGGGCTTGGGAGACCCAGTACTTC. Translated, it gives CASNPETGAWETQYF.

V gene TRBV28 combines with J gene TRBJ1-5; 12 nucleotides align to TRBD1. Germline V gene sequence: CDR1 MDHEN, CDR2 SYDVKM. Trimming at V came to 7 bases and at J to 4 bases, leaving 5 bases not matched to a gene. The CDR3 sequence is 15 residues long. The CDR3 DNA sequence: TGTGCCAGCACCAGGGACAGGGGGCTTAATCAGCCCCAGCATTTT. It encodes CASTRDRGLNQPQHF.

The rearrangement links TRBV6-5 to TRBJ1-4, with 10 bases that match TRBD1. The CDR3 has 15 residues. In germline, CDR1 is MNHEY, CDR2 SVGAGI. V gave up 5 bases and J gave up 6 bases; unmatched junction bases: 6. As DNA, the CDR3 is TGTGCCAGCAGTGGACGGACAGGGGGATATGAAAAACTGTTTTTT. It codes for CASSGRTGGYEKLFF.

In its sample, this clone was seen a few times. The chain has TRBV11-3 and TRBJ2-2; D perhaps matches TRBD2 (5 bases). V dropped 5 bases and J dropped 0 bases, with 7 bases sitting between them. The germline CDR1 and CDR2 sequences are SGHNT and YENEEA. The CDR3 covers 14 residues. CDR3 coding DNA: TGTGCCAGCAGCCCGGGATCGAACACCGGGGAGCTGTTTTTT. It codes for CASSPGSNTGELFF.